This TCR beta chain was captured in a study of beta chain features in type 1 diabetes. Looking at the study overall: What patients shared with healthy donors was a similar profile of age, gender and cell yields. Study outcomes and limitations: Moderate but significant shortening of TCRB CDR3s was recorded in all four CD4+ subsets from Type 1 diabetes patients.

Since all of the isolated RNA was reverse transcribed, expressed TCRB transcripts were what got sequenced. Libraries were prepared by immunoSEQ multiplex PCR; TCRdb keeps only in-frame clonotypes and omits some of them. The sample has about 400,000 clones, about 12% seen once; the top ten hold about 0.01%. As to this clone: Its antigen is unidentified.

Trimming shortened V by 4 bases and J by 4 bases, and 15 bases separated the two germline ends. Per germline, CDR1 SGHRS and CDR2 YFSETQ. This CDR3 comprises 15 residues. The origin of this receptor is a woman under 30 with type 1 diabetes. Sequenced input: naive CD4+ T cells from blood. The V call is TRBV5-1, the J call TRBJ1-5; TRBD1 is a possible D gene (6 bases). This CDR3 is CASSPSGERNQPQHF. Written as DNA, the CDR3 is TGCGCCAGCAGCCCCTCAGGGGAGAGGAATCAGCCCCAGCATTTT.